The TCR beta chain described here comes from a study of response to subunit inactivated influenza vaccine. MiXCR, run by TCRdb on the RT-PCR reads, gives a single entry per CDR3 protein. The table lists roughly 570,000 distinct CDR3 sequences, about 15% of them singletons. Overall study results and limits: The study's authors posited that every seasonal influenza vaccination enlists few new T cells.

As concerns this clonotype: The antigen remains unidentified.

The sequences come from PBMCs from blood, collected about 12 days after vaccination. This TCR was sampled from a man in his fifties who received an inactivated influenza vaccine.

CDR3 residues: CSAMRGTGRKNQPQHF. The CDR3 DNA reads as TGCAGTGCTATGAGAGGGACAGGGAGGAAAAATCAGCCCCAGCATTTT. The chain combines TRBV20-1 with TRBJ1-5; 9 bases are a match to TRBD1. The CDR3 has 16 amino acids. The V segment lost 4 bases and the J segment 4 bases; nucleotides outside the gene matches: 11. CDR1 and CDR2 (germline): DFQATT, SNEGSKA (reference sequence).